The rows below give T cell receptor beta chains drawn from one sample of a study of monozygotic twins with inflammatory bowel disease. No DNA is given; TCRdb re-called the 5' RACE reads and lists each CDR3 protein once. The sample shows approximately 420,000 distinct CDR3 sequences, and 2% to 3% sits with its ten largest clones. Sample: blood. Receptors originate from a human donor with ulcerative colitis or Crohn's disease, or a healthy co-twin of an affected twin (not recorded which). CDR3s include the opening cysteine and the closing phenylalanine or tryptophan. Each record gives: V gene, CDR3 length, J gene, CDR3 protein.

v_gene: TRBV30; len: 18; j_gene: TRBJ2-6; CDR3aa: CAWSLSRTGVGGANVLTF
v_gene: TRBV4-3; len: 14; j_gene: TRBJ1-5; CDR3aa: CASSHGPGQGPQHF
v_gene: TRBV30; len: 13; j_gene: TRBJ1-5; CDR3aa: CAWSPQGNQPQHF
v_gene: TRBV5-4; len: 15; j_gene: TRBJ1-2; CDR3aa: CASSFRDRVINGYTF
v_gene: TRBV7-2; len: 19; j_gene: TRBJ2-3; CDR3aa: CASSLAAGTSGGAADTQYF
v_gene: TRBV7-9; len: 14; j_gene: TRBJ2-7; CDR3aa: CASSLAVGTYEQYF
v_gene: TRBV6-2/TRBV6-3; len: 16; j_gene: TRBJ2-5; CDR3aa: CASSSPSSRAGWAQYF
v_gene: TRBV20-1; len: 15; j_gene: TRBJ2-5; CDR3aa: CSARSGSGGLETQYF
v_gene: TRBV10-3; len: 13; j_gene: TRBJ1-2; CDR3aa: CAIDSTGDYGYTF
v_gene: TRBV3-1; len: 14; j_gene: TRBJ2-7; CDR3aa: CASSQATGPYEQYF
v_gene: TRBV9; len: 15; j_gene: TRBJ2-1; CDR3aa: CASSNLAGGTTEQFF
v_gene: TRBV7-2; len: 12; j_gene: TRBJ2-5; CDR3aa: CASSPLRETQYF
v_gene: TRBV30; len: 12; j_gene: TRBJ1-1; CDR3aa: CAWRQGGTEAFF
v_gene: TRBV27; len: 14; j_gene: TRBJ1-5; CDR3aa: CASSHRRGDQPQHF
v_gene: TRBV6-2/TRBV6-3; len: 14; j_gene: TRBJ2-3; CDR3aa: CASSYGYGTDTQYF
v_gene: TRBV10-3; len: 13; j_gene: TRBJ2-5; CDR3aa: CAISWGEEETQYF
v_gene: TRBV20-1; len: 14; j_gene: TRBJ2-5; CDR3aa: CSAREYGGGETQYF
v_gene: TRBV10-2; len: 13; j_gene: TRBJ2-7; CDR3aa: CASRDGGTYEQYF
v_gene: TRBV10-3; len: 17; j_gene: TRBJ2-6; CDR3aa: CAIRDERGRVEANVLTF
v_gene: TRBV2; len: 16; j_gene: TRBJ2-3; CDR3aa: CASSGDRGGNTDTQYF
v_gene: TRBV7-6; len: 14; j_gene: TRBJ1-4; CDR3aa: CASSRDSRNEKLFF
v_gene: TRBV11-2; len: 16; j_gene: TRBJ1-1; CDR3aa: CASSFSGTGLVTEAFF
v_gene: TRBV7-2; len: 13; j_gene: TRBJ2-2; CDR3aa: CASSLSPTGELFF
v_gene: TRBV20-1; len: 13; j_gene: TRBJ1-1; CDR3aa: CSARDRQGPEAFF
v_gene: TRBV7-8; len: 16; j_gene: TRBJ2-2; CDR3aa: CASSRLQGTNTGELFF
v_gene: TRBV28; len: 19; j_gene: TRBJ2-1; CDR3aa: CASKGIAGSGGSNYNEQFF
v_gene: TRBV28; len: 13; j_gene: TRBJ2-5; CDR3aa: CASNVAGQETQYF
v_gene: TRBV12-3/TRBV12-4; len: 13; j_gene: TRBJ2-2; CDR3aa: CASKGLGNGELFF
v_gene: TRBV20-1; len: 13; j_gene: TRBJ2-3; CDR3aa: CSARGGSTDTQYF
v_gene: TRBV7-8; len: 13; j_gene: TRBJ1-1; CDR3aa: CASSLAVGTEAFF
v_gene: TRBV5-1; len: 16; j_gene: TRBJ2-2; CDR3aa: CASSLRAGAETGELFF
v_gene: TRBV6-2/TRBV6-3; len: 14; j_gene: TRBJ1-1; CDR3aa: CASRQGGSVTEAFF
v_gene: TRBV9; len: 15; j_gene: TRBJ1-2; CDR3aa: CASSVGSGAFYGYTF
v_gene: TRBV21-1; len: 15; j_gene: TRBJ2-2; CDR3aa: CASSKVASRHRELFF
v_gene: TRBV12-3/TRBV12-4; len: 13; j_gene: TRBJ1-5; CDR3aa: CASTYDRLGPQHF
v_gene: TRBV7-9; len: 15; j_gene: TRBJ1-2; CDR3aa: CASRHGGGSSYGYTF
v_gene: TRBV4-1; len: 15; j_gene: TRBJ1-6; CDR3aa: CASSQDRGINSPLHF
v_gene: TRBV20-1; len: 15; j_gene: TRBJ1-3; CDR3aa: CSARPRDRPGNTIYF
v_gene: TRBV6-5; len: 15; j_gene: TRBJ2-1; CDR3aa: CASSYSGLAGGEQFF
v_gene: TRBV7-9; len: 17; j_gene: TRBJ2-3; CDR3aa: CASSSLLAGGPTDTQYF
v_gene: TRBV7-2; len: 18; j_gene: TRBJ2-7; CDR3aa: CASSLAMALSDYSYEQYF
v_gene: TRBV10-3; len: 13; j_gene: TRBJ1-2; CDR3aa: CAITDGGVYGYTF
v_gene: TRBV27; len: 17; j_gene: TRBJ2-3; CDR3aa: CASSLSLASGRMGTQYF
v_gene: TRBV20-1; len: 16; j_gene: TRBJ2-1; CDR3aa: CSAFARPGLAGNEQFF
v_gene: TRBV20-1; len: 14; j_gene: TRBJ1-1; CDR3aa: CSARAPTGQGSAFF
v_gene: TRBV7-2; len: 12; j_gene: TRBJ2-5; CDR3aa: CACSWGQETQYF
v_gene: TRBV7-2; len: 13; j_gene: TRBJ2-5; CDR3aa: CAGSLTGAETQYF